This T cell receptor (beta chain) was sequenced for a study of blood T cells in healthy people across ages (dated by TCRdb to between 2014 and 2017). Study-level background: Template switching captured roughly one uniquely barcoded TCR beta cDNA molecule per two T cells in model experiments. To track age-related changes in TCR beta repertoire diversity, the study relied on deep sequencing normalized with unique cDNA molecular identifiers. Donors were grouped into four age groups: young (average roughly 17 years), middle-aged (about 40), aged (around 60) and long-lived (less than 85). To avoid experimental bias, donors of different ages were randomly spread across the sequencing lanes. Using the same blood draw, the study looked at two additional independent replicas of 1 million unique cDNA reads for two donors, one aged 18 to 30 and the other aged 80 or older.

Library method: 5' RACE. Sequencer: Illumina HiSeq 2500. The second PCR ran for about 6 to 12 cycles and used a J-beta primer mix along with a sample-barcoded 5' primer. A template-switch 5' adaptor carrying 12 random nucleotides introduced a unique molecular identifier onto each TCR beta cDNA molecule. Each sample yielded at least 3 million CDR3-containing paired-end reads. First-strand cDNA synthesis was performed from all RNA using the Mint cDNA synthesis kit, with priming by a TRBC-specific oligonucleotide. All cDNA was treated with uracil-DNA glycosylase and then went through a first 18-cycle PCR with the universal primers M1SS and BC2_uni_R. Per the original workflow: Normalization of each sample was performed by random selection of 1 million high-quality reads, each carrying a distinct molecular identifier. Instead of being binned into consensus sequences, reads with shared molecular identifiers were discarded. CDR3 identification, clonotype clustering and error correction used MiTCR with a Q25 quality threshold and the strictest error-elimination algorithm. A nonparametric unseen species model using Euler transformation provided a lower-bound estimate of total TCR beta diversity. TCRdb ran its own pipeline on the public reads, namely fastp trimming at Q25 and MiXCR clone calling, and kept in-frame beta chains. Records with the same CDR3 protein are collapsed into one entry carrying the most frequent genes and DNA. TCRdb's processing, not the study's, gives the V and J calls here. Within this sample are some 900,000 distinct CDR3 sequences, with about 48% of them counted one time only. The ten largest clones represent over 10% of the sample.

Systemically healthy Caucasian individuals from Russia, over 30 in total and aged roughly 6 to 100 years, were included as donors. Each donor gave approximately 9.3 milliliters of peripheral blood, collected into EDTA-treated Vacutainer tubes. PBMCs were isolated by Ficoll-Paque density-gradient centrifugation, with at least 7 million obtained per sample. Total RNA, at least 6 micrograms per sample, was extracted from PBMCs with Trizol reagent. The percentages of naive CD45RAhigh/CD27high T cells were determined by flow cytometry on a PBMC aliquot from every donor. With regard to this clonotype: The clone's antigen remains unknown. No much larger clone is present one base from it, and per-base qualities are unavailable.

Summary of the overall study and its limitations: Compared with the aged group, more naive CD4+ T cells, fewer expanded clones and increased TCR diversity were shown by the long-lived group, suggesting age selection. Observed TCR beta diversity correlated strongly with the percentage of naive T cells measured by flow cytometry. As age increased, observed TCR beta diversity per million T cells dropped in a roughly linear way, and a significant reduction was already evident by age roughly 40. Donor CMV infection status was unknown, potentially confounding age-related changes in expanded clonotypes. Conclusive comparison of naive and antigen-experienced compartments was prevented by the profiling of bulk unsorted PBMCs. Total diversity estimates from one million sequenced T cells were considered lower bounds and underestimates.

Via the germline V gene (reference sequence), CDR1 is SGHNT and CDR2 YYREEE. Trimming removed 2 bases from V and 0 bases from J, leaving 10 bases between the germline ends. The CDR3 covers 15 residues, taking in both the cysteine and the phenylalanine. The kept DNA is CDR3 alone, 45 bases in frame from the first base. The rearrangement combines TRBV5-4 with TRBJ2-3; TRBD2 is a possible D gene, resting on 5 matching bases. The source of this sequence is a young man in good health. The specimen was blood. The CDR3 sequence is CASSFTSPSTDTQYF. The DNA sequence follows: TGTGCCAGCAGCTTTACTAGTCCTAGCACAGATACGCAGTATTTT.